A single sample is the source of the 25 T cell receptor beta chains below, sequenced in a study of blood T cells in healthy people across ages. Using a J-beta primer mix together with a sample-barcoded 5' primer, a second PCR was run for about 6 to 12 cycles. Each CDR3 protein gets one entry after TCRdb re-called the 5' RACE reads with MiXCR. This sample has fewer than 750,000 distinct CDR3 sequences, with about 50% found just once. Sample: blood. These receptors originate from a woman of 80 years or more in good health.

This clonotype has only a few counts. The V gene is TRBV5-1, the J gene TRBJ2-1; no clear D. With the DNA end fitting TRBJ2-7 better, the J assignment may be wrong. Germline V gene data show CDR1 as SGHRS and CDR2 as YFSETQ. The CDR3 totals 16 residues. CDR3 sequence: CASSLGGSSSYNEQYF. The CDR3, as DNA: TGCGCCAGCAGCTTGGGCGGTTCGAGCTCCTACAATGAGCAGTACTTC.

With respect to this clonotype: This CDR3 fails to terminate in the conserved phenylalanine or tryptophan, so it likely reflects a read error. This chain connects TRBV12-3 or TRBV12-4 to TRBJ2-3; 9 bases are a match to TRBD2. The CDR3 has 15 residues. The V gene end was trimmed by 3 bases and the J gene end by 3 bases; junction bases not matched to a gene: 4. The CDR3 DNA reads as TGTGCCAGCAGTTTCCGCGGGGGGGCAACAGATACGCAGTATTCT. The encoded protein is CASSFRGGATDTQYS.

V usage is TRBV2 and J usage is TRBJ1-1; D is unresolved. V lost 3 bases to trimming and J lost 4 bases, with 3 bases between them. CDR3 length: 11 amino acids. Germline V CDR1 and CDR2: SNHLY, FYNNEI. CDR3 nucleotide sequence: TGTGCCAGCAGTGAGGTCACTGAAGCTTTCTTT. Its protein product is CASSEVTEAFF. The entire variable domain, with the rest obtained from reference TRBV2 and TRBJ1-1, is as follows: EPEVTQTPSHQVTQMGQEVILRCVPISNHLYFYWYRQILGQKVEFLVSFYNNEISEKSEIFDDQFSVERPDGSNFTLKIRSTKLEDSAMYFCASSEVTEAFFGQGTRLTVV.

This rearrangement joins TRBV7-9 to TRBJ1-1; TRBD1 might be the D (6 bases). V shed 5 bases and J shed 1 base, with 11 bases lying between them. The CDR3 length is 14 residues. Germline CDR1 is SEHNR and CDR2 is FQNEAQ (reference sequence). CDR3: CASSEQGTNTEAFF. Written as DNA, the CDR3 is TGTGCCAGCAGCGAACAGGGAACGAACACTGAAGCTTTCTTT.

This clonotype was seen only a few times. This chain uses TRBV29-1 with TRBJ1-1, with D hard to call. Trimming removed 5 bases at V and 1 base at J, with 5 bases between. Germline CDR1 reads SQVTM; CDR2 reads ANQGSEA. This CDR3 contains 11 residues. The DNA of the CDR3 is TGCAGCGTTATTCCGAACACTGAAGCTTTCTTT. Amino acids: CSVIPNTEAFF. Filled out from reference TRBV29-1 and TRBJ1-1, the complete variable domain reads SAVISQKPSRDICQRGTSLTIQCQVDSQVTMMFWYRQQPGQSLTLIATANQGSEATYESGFVIDKFPISRPNLTFSTLTVSNMSPEDSSIYLCSVIPNTEAFFGQGTRLTVV.

As to this clonotype: With a much larger clone just one base away, this may be a read error. This chain links TRBV7-2 with TRBJ2-5; D could derive from TRBD1 or TRBD2 (7 bases each). The length of the CDR3 is 15 residues. CDR1 and CDR2 (germline): SGHTA, FQGNSA. Trimming cost V 5 bases and J 11 bases, with 24 bases left between them. This CDR3 is CASSIQGGALGEQYF. The DNA for the CDR3 is TGTGCCAGCAGCATCCAGGGGGGGGCCCTAGGTGAGCAGTACTTC.

This clonotype was counted only a few times. The J gene is TRBJ2-2, the V gene TRBV27; TRBD1 aligns across 9 bases. Trimming removed 10 bases from V and 3 bases from J; junction bases left unmatched: 6. This CDR3 comprises 14 residues. Germline V lookup: CDR1 MNHEY, CDR2 SMNVEV (reference sequence). CDR3 in amino acids: CATGRTGDTGELFF. The CDR3 region has the DNA TGTGCCACCGGGAGGACAGGGGACACCGGGGAGCTGTTTTTT.

This clonotype was seen once. This sequence may be a read error, since a much larger clone differs from it by one base. V usage is TRBV11-2 and J usage is TRBJ2-3; 10 positions agree with TRBD2. The germline V gene has CDR1 SGHAT and CDR2 FQNNGV. Germline trimming cut 5 bases from V and 6 bases from J; bases unmatched to any gene: 14. The CDR3 runs to 17 residues. The CDR3 bases are TGTGCCAGCAGCCCCCGGTCGGCTAGCGGGAGAGGGGATACGCAGTATTTT. Translating gives CASSPRSASGRGDTQYF. Drawing the rest from reference TRBV11-2 and TRBJ2-3, the complete variable domain is EAGVAQSPRYKIIEKRQSVAFWCNPISGHATLYWYQQILGQGPKLLIQFQNNGVVDDSQLPKDRFSAERLKGVDSTLKIQPAKLEDSAVYLCASSPRSASGRGDTQYFGPGTRLTVL.

At least ten counts were recorded for this clonotype. The chain recombines TRBV20-1 with TRBJ2-4, with 9 bases fitting TRBD2. V was clipped by 3 bases and J by 3 bases; unmatched bases: 9. In germline, CDR1 is DFQATT, CDR2 SNEGSKA (reference sequence). The CDR3 runs 16 residues. CDR3 in amino acids: CSASPPSGKGKNIQYF. CDR3 DNA: TGCAGTGCTAGTCCCCCTAGCGGGAAGGGCAAAAACATTCAGTACTTC.

A remark on this clonotype: A read error is possible here, since a much larger clone lies one base away. The chain employs TRBV18 and TRBJ2-1; D unclear. The V gene's germline CDR1 is KGHSH and CDR2 LQKENI. There are 16 residues in the CDR3. The CDR3 is CASSPPGLISDNKQFF. The CDR3 DNA reads as TGTGCCAGCTCACCACCGGGCCTCATAAGCGACAATAAGCAGTTCTTC. Supplemented by reference TRBV18 and TRBJ2-1, the full variable domain reads NAGVMQNPRHLVRRRGQEARLRCSPMKGHSHVYWYRQLPEEGLKFMVYLQKENIIDESGMPKERFSAEFPKEGPSILRIQQVVRGDSAAYFCASSPPGLISDNKQFFGPGTRLTVL.

This clonotype was detected ten times or more. V is TRBV15 and J is TRBJ2-6; no firm D call. Trimming left V 0 bases short and J 2 bases short, with 5 bases between. The CDR3 is made up of 15 amino acids. Germline-derived CDR1 and CDR2 are LNHNV and YYDKDF (reference sequence). CDR3 region: CATSRDSTGANVLTF. The CDR3, as DNA: TGTGCCACCAGCAGAGATAGTACTGGGGCCAACGTCCTGACTTTC.

Note on this clonotype: It may be a read error: a sequence one base away is much more abundant. V and J are TRBV20-1 and TRBJ2-3; D may correspond to TRBD1 or TRBD2 (5 bases each). CDR3 length: 12 amino acids. The V gene's germline CDR1 is DFQATT and CDR2 SNEGSKA (reference sequence). In DNA form, the CDR3 reads TGCAGTACTAGAGGGGACGGAGATACGCAGTATTTT. Translated: CSTRGDGDTQYF.

This sequence joins TRBV21-1 and TRBJ2-1; the table's D call, TRBD1, was not checked against the DNA. TRBV21-1 is tagged as a pseudogene. The CDR3 sequence is 14 residues long. CDR3: CASSKGAVSYEQFF. In nucleotides, the CDR3 is TGTGCCAGCAGCAAAGGGGCGGTCTCCTACGAGCAGTTCTTC.

The chain combines TRBV5-1 with TRBJ2-4; D is possibly TRBD2 (8 bases). The DNA end lines up better with TRBJ2-7; the J call may be wrong. CDR1 is SGHRS, CDR2 YFSETQ, per germline. The CDR3 covers 14 residues. The DNA of the CDR3 is TGCGCCAGCAGCCCGGGGGGGACAGCCTACGAGCAGTACTTC. This codes for CASSPGGTAYEQYF.

Worth noting for this clonotype: This may be a read error, as it is one base from a much larger clone. The chain joins TRBV20-1 to TRBJ2-1, with a weak D call TRBD2 (7 bases). The J call may be wrong; the DNA end is better matched by TRBJ2-7. This CDR3 spans 13 amino acids. The V gene's germline CDR1 is DFQATT and CDR2 SNEGSKA (reference sequence). For the CDR3, the DNA is TGCAGTGCCGGGGGGCAGGGCTACAATGAGCAGTACTTC. Encoded protein: CSAGGQGYNEQYF.

The chain uses TRBV9 and TRBJ1-2; possible D gene TRBD1, 5 bases. V lost 4 bases to trimming and J lost 4 bases, with 17 bases between them. The CDR3 length is 15 residues. CDR1 SGDLS and CDR2 YYNGEE come from the germline V gene. Here the CDR3 reads CASSPEGNYAYGYTF. Here the CDR3 DNA reads TGTGCCAGCAGCCCAGAGGGGAACTATGCCTATGGCTACACCTTC.

CDR3 amino acids: CASRIDMLTEAFF. CDR3 sequence (DNA): TGTGCCAGCCGTATAGACATGCTGACTGAAGCTTTCTTT. V usage is TRBV2 and J usage is TRBJ1-1; D is undetermined. Trimming left V 8 bases short and J 5 bases short, with 15 bases between. Germline V gives CDR1 SNHLY, CDR2 FYNNEI. The CDR3 loop spans 13 amino acids.

For this clonotype: A read error is possible here, since a much larger clone lies one base away. The rearrangement joins TRBV20-1 to TRBJ1-2; TRBD1 matches at 7 bases. This CDR3 spans 14 amino acids. Germline CDR1 and CDR2: DFQATT and SNEGSKA (reference sequence). CDR3 coding DNA: TGCAGTGCTCGCGAGGGGGCGGCTAACTATGGCCACACCTTC. As protein: CSAREGAANYGHTF.

This clonotype appeared a single time. This sequence joins TRBV2 and TRBJ2-7, with no clear D. This CDR3 has 13 residues. V lost 7 bases and J 0 bases, leaving 10 bases between the germline ends. CDR1 and CDR2 from the germline V gene are SNHLY and FYNNEI. The CDR3 loop reads CASNWGSSYEQYF. The DNA for the CDR3 is TGTGCCAGCAATTGGGGTAGCTCCTACGAGCAGTACTTC.

The gene calls are TRBV6-5 and TRBJ2-5; no reliable D call. The J call is doubtful: the DNA matches TRBJ2-7 better. This CDR3 region has 12 residues. Looked up from germline, CDR1 is MNHEY and CDR2 is SVGAGI. DNA of the CDR3: TGTGCCAGCAGTTACAGGTTGAGCGAGCAGTACTTC. Translating gives CASSYRLSEQYF.

V and J are TRBV11-2 and TRBJ2-7, with unresolved D. V was pared by 4 bases and J by 7 bases, with 14 bases between. This CDR3 contains 13 residues. Germline values: CDR1 SGHAT, CDR2 FQNNGV. CDR3 DNA: TGTGCCAGCAGCTCCTCGGACGGTTGGGAGCAGTACTTC. Encoded protein: CASSSSDGWEQYF.

As for this clonotype: At one boundary the junction diverges from the germline segment, which might be a read error. The V gene is TRBV6-2 or TRBV6-3, the J gene TRBJ2-7; D call uncertain. CDR1 and CDR2 (germline): MNHEY, SVGEGT. The CDR3 runs 14 residues. The CDR3 sequence: CASRPQIQGVERYF. As DNA, the CDR3 is TGTGCCAGCAGACCCCAGATTCAAGGTGTCGAGCGGTACTTC.

This clonotype was counted once. The chain links TRBV7-9 to TRBJ1-4; unclear D gene. The CDR3 length is 15 residues. CDR1 and CDR2 from the germline V gene are SEHNR and FQNEAQ (reference sequence). The V end was cut by 0 bases, the J end by 5 bases, with 10 bases between. As DNA, the CDR3 is TGTGCCAGCAGCTTAGCCGCTAGCCTCAATGAAAAACTGTTTTTT. Translating it yields CASSLAASLNEKLFF. Variable domain in full (rest from reference TRBV7-9 and TRBJ1-4): DTGVSQNPRHKITKRGQNVTFRCDPISEHNRLYWYRQTLGQGPEFLTYFQNEAQLEKSRLLSDRFSAERPKGSFSTLEIQRTEQGDSAMYLCASSLAASLNEKLFFGSGTQLSVL.

This clonotype was recorded at least ten times. The chain combines TRBV5-1 with TRBJ1-2; D is possibly TRBD1 (5 bases). CDR3 length: 13 residues. V lost 3 bases to trimming and J lost 8 bases, with 14 bases between them. From germline, CDR1 is SGHRS and CDR2 YFSETQ. In DNA, the CDR3 is TGCGCCAGCAGCTCCGTAGACAGAACGGGCTACACCTTC. Its translation is CASSSVDRTGYTF.

V and J are TRBV4-1 and TRBJ2-6; D remains unclear. CDR3 length: 17 residues. V was clipped by 4 bases and J by 2 bases, with 15 bases between them. The germline gives CDR1 MGHRA, CDR2 YSYEKL. As DNA, the CDR3 is TGCGCCAGCAGCCGAAAGATAGAAGCCCCTGGGGCCAACGTCCTGACTTTC. This translates into CASSRKIEAPGANVLTF.